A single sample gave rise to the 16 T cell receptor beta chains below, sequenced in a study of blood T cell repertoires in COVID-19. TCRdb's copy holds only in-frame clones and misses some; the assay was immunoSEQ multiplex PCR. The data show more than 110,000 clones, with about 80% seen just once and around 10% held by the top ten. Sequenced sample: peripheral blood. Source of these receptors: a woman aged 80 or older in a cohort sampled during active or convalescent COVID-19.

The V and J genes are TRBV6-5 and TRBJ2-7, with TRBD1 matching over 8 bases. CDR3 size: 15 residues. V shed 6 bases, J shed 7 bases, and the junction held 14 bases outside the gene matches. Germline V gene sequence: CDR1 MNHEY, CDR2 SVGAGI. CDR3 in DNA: TGTGCCAGCAGCCCGCGCGGGACAGGACCGATTGAGCAGTACTTC. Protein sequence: CASSPRGTGPIEQYF.

CDR3 residues: CASSSNRDIRSGANVLTF. The CDR3 DNA is TGTGCCAGCAGTTCAAACCGGGACATCCGCTCTGGGGCCAACGTCCTGACTTTC. V gene TRBV28 combines with J gene TRBJ2-6; tentatively, D is TRBD1 (6 bases). The V end lost 4 bases, the J end lost 0 bases, and 16 bases lay between the germline ends. The CDR3 sequence is 18 residues long. Looked up from germline, CDR1 is MDHEN and CDR2 is SYDVKM.

This CDR3 reads CASSYAEYGYTF. CDR3 bases: TGTGCCAGCAGTTACGCGGAGTATGGCTACACCTTC. The rearrangement links TRBV12-3 or TRBV12-4 to TRBJ1-2; D is ambiguous. The CDR3 loop spans 12 amino acids. Trimming left V 4 bases short and J 5 bases short, with 8 bases between.

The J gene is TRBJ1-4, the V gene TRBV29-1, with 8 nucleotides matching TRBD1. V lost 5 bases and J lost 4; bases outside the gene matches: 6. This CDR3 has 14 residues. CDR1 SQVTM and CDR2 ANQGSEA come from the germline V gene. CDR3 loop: CSVHRQGNNEKLFF. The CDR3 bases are TGCAGCGTTCACCGACAGGGGAATAATGAAAAACTGTTTTTT.

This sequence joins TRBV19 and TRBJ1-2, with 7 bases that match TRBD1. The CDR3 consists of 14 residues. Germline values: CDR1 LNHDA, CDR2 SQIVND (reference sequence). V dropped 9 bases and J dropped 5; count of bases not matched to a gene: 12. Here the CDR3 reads CASYRSGTAYGYTF. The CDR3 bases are TGTGCCAGCTACCGCTCCGGGACAGCGTATGGCTACACCTTC.

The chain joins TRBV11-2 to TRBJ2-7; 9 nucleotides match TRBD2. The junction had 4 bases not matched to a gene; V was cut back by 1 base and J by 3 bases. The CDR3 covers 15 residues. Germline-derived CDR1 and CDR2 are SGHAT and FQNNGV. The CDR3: CASSLVPSGDYEQYF. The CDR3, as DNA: TGTGCCAGCAGCTTAGTCCCTAGCGGGGACTACGAGCAGTACTTC.

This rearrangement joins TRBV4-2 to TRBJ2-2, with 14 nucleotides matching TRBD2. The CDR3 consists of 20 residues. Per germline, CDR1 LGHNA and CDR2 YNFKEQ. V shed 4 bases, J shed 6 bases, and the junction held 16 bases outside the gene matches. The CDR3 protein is CASSRRTSGGPQKSAGELFF. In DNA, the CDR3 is TGTGCCAGCAGCCGACGGACTAGCGGGGGGCCCCAAAAATCGGCCGGGGAGCTGTTTTTT.

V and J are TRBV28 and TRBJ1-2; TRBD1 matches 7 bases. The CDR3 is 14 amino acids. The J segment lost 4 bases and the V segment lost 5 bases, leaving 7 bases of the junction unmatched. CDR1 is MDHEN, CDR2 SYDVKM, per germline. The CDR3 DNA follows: TGTGCCAGCAGTACCCAGACAGGGTCCTATGGCTACACCTTC. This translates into CASSTQTGSYGYTF.

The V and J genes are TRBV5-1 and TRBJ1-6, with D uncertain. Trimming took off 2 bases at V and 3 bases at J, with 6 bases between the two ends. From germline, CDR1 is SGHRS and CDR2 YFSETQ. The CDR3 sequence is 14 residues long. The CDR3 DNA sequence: TGCGCCAGCAGCTTTCAAATCTATAATTCACCCCTCCACTTT. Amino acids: CASSFQIYNSPLHF.

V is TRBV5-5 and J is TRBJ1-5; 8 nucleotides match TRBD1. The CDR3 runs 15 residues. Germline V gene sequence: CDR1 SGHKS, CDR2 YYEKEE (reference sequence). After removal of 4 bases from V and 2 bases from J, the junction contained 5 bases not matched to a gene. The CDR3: CASSRLDRGNQPQHF. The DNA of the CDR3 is TGTGCCAGCAGCCGCCTGGACAGGGGCAATCAGCCCCAGCATTTT.

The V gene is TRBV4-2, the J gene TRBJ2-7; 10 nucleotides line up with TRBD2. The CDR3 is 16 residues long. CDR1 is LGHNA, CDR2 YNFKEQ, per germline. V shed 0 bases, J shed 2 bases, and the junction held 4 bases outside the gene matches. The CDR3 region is CASSQDLSGGAYEQYF. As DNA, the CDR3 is TGTGCCAGCAGCCAAGACCTGAGCGGGGGGGCCTACGAGCAGTACTTC.

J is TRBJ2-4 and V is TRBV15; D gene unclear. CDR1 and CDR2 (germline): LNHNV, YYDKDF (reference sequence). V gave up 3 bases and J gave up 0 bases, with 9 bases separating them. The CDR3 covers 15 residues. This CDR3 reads CATSRNSLAKNIQYF. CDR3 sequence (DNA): TGTGCCACCAGCAGGAACAGCTTAGCCAAAAACATTCAGTACTTC.

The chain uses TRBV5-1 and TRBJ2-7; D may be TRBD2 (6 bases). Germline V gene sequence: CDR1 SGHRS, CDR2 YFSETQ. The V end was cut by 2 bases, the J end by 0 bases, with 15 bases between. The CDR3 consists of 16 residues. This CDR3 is CASSFSAGSLSYEQYF. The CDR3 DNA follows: TGCGCCAGCAGCTTTTCTGCGGGGTCCCTCTCCTACGAGCAGTACTTC.

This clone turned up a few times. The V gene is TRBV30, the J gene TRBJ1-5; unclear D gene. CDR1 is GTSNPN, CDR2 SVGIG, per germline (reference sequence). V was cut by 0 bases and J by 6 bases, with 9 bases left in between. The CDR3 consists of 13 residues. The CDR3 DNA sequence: TGTGCCTGGAGTGTACGGGGAACTCAGCCCCAGCATTTT. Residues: CAWSVRGTQPQHF.

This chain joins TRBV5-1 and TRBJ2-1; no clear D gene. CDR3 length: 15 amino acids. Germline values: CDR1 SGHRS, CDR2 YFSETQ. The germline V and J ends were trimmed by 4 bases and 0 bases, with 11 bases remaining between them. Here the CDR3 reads CASSPGLSSYNEQFF. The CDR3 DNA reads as TGCGCCAGCAGCCCGGGTCTTAGCTCCTACAATGAGCAGTTCTTC.

This chain's CDR3 is CASSYSGPKNIQYF. The CDR3 DNA reads as TGTGCCAGCAGTTACTCCGGTCCCAAAAACATTCAGTACTTC. The rearrangement links TRBV6-5 to TRBJ2-4; unclear D gene. The CDR3 is made up of 14 amino acids. Germline CDR1 is MNHEY and CDR2 is SVGAGI. Deletions cut 0 bases from V and 2 bases from J, with 5 bases between.